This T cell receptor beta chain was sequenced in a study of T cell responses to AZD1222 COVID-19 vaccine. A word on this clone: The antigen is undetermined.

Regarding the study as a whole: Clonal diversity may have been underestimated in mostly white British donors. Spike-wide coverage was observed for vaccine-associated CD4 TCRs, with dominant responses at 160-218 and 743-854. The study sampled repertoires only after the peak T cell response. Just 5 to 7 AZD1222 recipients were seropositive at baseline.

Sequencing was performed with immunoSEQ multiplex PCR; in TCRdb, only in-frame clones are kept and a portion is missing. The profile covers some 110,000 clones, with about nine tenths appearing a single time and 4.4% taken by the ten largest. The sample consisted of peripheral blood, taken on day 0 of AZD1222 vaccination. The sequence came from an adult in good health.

The CDR3 loop is CASSQRYLAGEGNEQFF. CDR3 DNA sequence: TGTGCCAGCAGCCAACGATACCTAGCGGGAGAGGGGAATGAGCAGTTCTTC. The V gene is TRBV4-2, the J gene TRBJ2-1; 10 bases map to TRBD2. Trimming at V came to 2 bases and at J to 7 bases, leaving 11 bases not matched to a gene. This CDR3 comprises 17 residues. Germline V gene data show CDR1 as LGHNA and CDR2 as YNFKEQ.